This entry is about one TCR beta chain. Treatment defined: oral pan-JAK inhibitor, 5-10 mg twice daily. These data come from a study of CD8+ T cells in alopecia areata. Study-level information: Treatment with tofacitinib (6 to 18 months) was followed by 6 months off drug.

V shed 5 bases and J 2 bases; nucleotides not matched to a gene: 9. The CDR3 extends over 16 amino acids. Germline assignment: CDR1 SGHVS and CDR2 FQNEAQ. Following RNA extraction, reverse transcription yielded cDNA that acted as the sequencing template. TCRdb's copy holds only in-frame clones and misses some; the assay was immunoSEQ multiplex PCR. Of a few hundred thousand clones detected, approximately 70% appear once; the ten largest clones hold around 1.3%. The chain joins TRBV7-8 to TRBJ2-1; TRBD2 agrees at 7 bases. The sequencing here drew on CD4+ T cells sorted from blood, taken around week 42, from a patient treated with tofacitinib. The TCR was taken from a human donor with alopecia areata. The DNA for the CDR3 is TGTGCCAGCAGCCCAGGCAGGGCGGGAGCCTACAATGAGCAGTTCTTC. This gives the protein CASSPGRAGAYNEQFF.